The 19 T cell receptor beta chains below come from one sample, sequenced in a study of human T cells and chemical hapten exposure. Indicated time point: patch test 2, 6 weeks after DPC sensitization. Treatment defined: therapeutic diphenylcyclopropenone sensitization with weekly scalp DPC. TCRdb fed the RACE reads into MiXCR, producing one record per CDR3 protein. The data contain tens of thousands of distinct CDR3 sequences, over 9.5% of them singletons. This material consisted of whole blood, taken in connection with sensitization to the hapten diphenylcyclopropenone (DPC). Every receptor here comes from a woman in her fifties or sixties with alopecia areata. Some clones in this sample may be carry-over from other donors' samples.

The genes are TRBV28 and TRBJ2-3, with a weak D call TRBD2 (5 bases). Germline assignment: CDR1 MDHEN and CDR2 SYDVKM. The CDR3 extends over 13 amino acids. V shed 3 bases and J shed 6 bases, with 10 bases lying between them. For the CDR3, the DNA is TGTGCCAGCAGTTTGGTGGGAGTGGATACGCAGTATTTT. Translated, it gives CASSLVGVDTQYF.

This clonotype was detected only a few times. This chain links TRBV9 with TRBJ2-3; perhaps TRBD1 as D (5 bases). There are 12 residues in the CDR3. In germline, CDR1 is SGDLS, CDR2 YYNGEE. The V and J ends lost 4 bases and 4 bases respectively, with 7 bases between them. The CDR3 loop reads CASSTGADTQYF. The DNA of the CDR3 is TGTGCCAGCAGCACAGGAGCAGATACGCAGTATTTT. The full variable domain, with the rest looked up from reference TRBV9 and TRBJ2-3, is DSGVTQTPKHLITATGQRVTLRCSPRSGDLSVYWYQQSLDQGLQFLIQYYNGEERAKGNILERFSAQQFPDLHSELNLSSLELGDSALYFCASSTGADTQYFGPGTRLTVL.

Ten or more counts support this clonotype. V and J are TRBV6-1 and TRBJ2-7, with 9 bases lining up with TRBD2. After removal of 7 bases from V and 4 bases from J, the junction contained 11 bases not matched to a gene. Germline V gene data show CDR1 as MNHNS and CDR2 as SASEGT. The CDR3 covers 15 residues. The CDR3 bases are TGTGCCAGCAACCCTCTGGCGGGAGGGATATACGAGCAGTACTTC. Protein sequence: CASNPLAGGIYEQYF.

The sample holds a few counts of this clonotype. V and J are TRBV27 and TRBJ2-1; 11 positions agree with TRBD2. The CDR3 consists of 16 residues. The J segment lost 6 bases and the V segment lost 0 bases, leaving 4 bases of the junction unmatched. CDR1 and CDR2 (germline): MNHEY, SMNVEV (reference sequence). CDR3 in DNA: TGTGCCAGCAGTTTATCGACTAGCGGGGCCACCAATGAGCAGTTCTTC. Residues: CASSLSTSGATNEQFF.

This clonotype was counted many times. The V gene is TRBV28, the J gene TRBJ2-7; D unclear. The CDR3 is 16 residues long. Germline V gene sequence: CDR1 MDHEN, CDR2 SYDVKM. Trimming cost V 5 bases and J 2 bases, with 19 bases left between them. The CDR3 here is CASSQNTPRRAYEQYF. CDR3 nucleotide sequence: TGTGCCAGCAGTCAAAACACCCCCAGACGGGCCTACGAGCAGTACTTC.

This clonotype has more than one count but fewer than ten. V usage is TRBV2 and J usage is TRBJ2-7; D is unresolved. The CDR3 length is 12 residues. The germline V gene has CDR1 SNHLY and CDR2 FYNNEI. Deletions cut 4 bases from V and 3 bases from J, with 7 bases between. The CDR3: CASSGQSYEQYF. CDR3 coding DNA: TGTGCCAGCAGTGGGCAGAGCTACGAGCAGTACTTC.

This clonotype was picked up a small number of times. This chain links TRBV4-1 with TRBJ2-1, with D possibly being TRBD1 or TRBD2 (5 bases each). This CDR3 has 14 residues. CDR1 and CDR2 from the germline V gene are MGHRA and YSYEKL. The V gene lost 0 bases and the J gene lost 4 bases, with 7 bases spanning the gap. CDR3 nucleotide sequence: TGCGCCAGCAGCCAAGAGGGACGGTACAATGAGCAGTTCTTC. This gives the protein CASSQEGRYNEQFF.

The rearrangement uses TRBV11-2 and TRBJ1-4, with TRBD1 matching 10 bases. J was trimmed by 4 bases and V by 4 bases; bases with no gene match: 3. Germline V lookup: CDR1 SGHAT, CDR2 FQNNGV. The CDR3 loop spans 15 amino acids. CDR3 loop: CASSSTGGYNEKLFF. The CDR3 DNA is TGTGCCAGCAGCTCGACAGGGGGCTATAATGAAAAACTGTTTTTT.

This clonotype occurred a few times. The chain employs TRBV12-3 or TRBV12-4 and TRBJ2-1; 10 bases agree with TRBD1. CDR3 size: 15 residues. Germline trimming cut 6 bases from V and 2 bases from J; bases unmatched to any gene: 4. CDR3 sequence: CASRTTGGTYNEQFF. DNA for the CDR3: TGTGCCAGCAGAACGACAGGGGGCACCTACAATGAGCAGTTCTTC.

This clonotype was seen more than once but under ten times. The chain is built from TRBV24-1 and TRBJ2-3; 7 positions agree with TRBD1. With 5 bases clipped from V and 4 bases from J, the junction kept 5 bases outside the gene matches. CDR1 and CDR2 from the germline V gene are KGHDR and SFDVKD. The CDR3 totals 14 residues. CDR3 amino acids: CATSVGQGADTQYF. The CDR3 DNA reads as TGTGCCACCAGTGTCGGGCAGGGGGCAGATACGCAGTATTTT.

In this sample, this clonotype turned up many times. V usage is TRBV16 and J usage is TRBJ1-1; D is undetermined. The germline V gene has CDR1 KGHSY and CDR2 FQNENV. CDR3 length: 12 residues. V was shortened by 4 bases and J by 11 bases, with 14 bases between the two germline ends. The CDR3: CASSPLGGAAFF. The CDR3 DNA reads TGTGCCAGCAGCCCCCTGGGCGGTGCGGCTTTCTTT. The complete variable domain, with remaining parts taken from reference TRBV16 and TRBJ1-1, reads GEEVAQTPKHLVRGEGQKAKLYCAPIKGHSYVFWYQQVLKNEFKFLISFQNENVFDETGMPKERFSAKCLPNSPCSLEIQATKLEDSAVYFCASSPLGGAAFFGQGTRLTVV.

In its sample, this clonotype ranks as medium-sized. The gene calls are TRBV6-2 or TRBV6-3 and TRBJ2-1, with 11 bases identical to TRBD2. Germline V gene data show CDR1 as MNHEY and CDR2 as SVGEGT. The CDR3 consists of 15 residues. J lost 5 bases, V lost 7 bases, and 7 bases had no gene match. This CDR3 is CASTRVTSGDNEQFF. CDR3 sequence (DNA): TGTGCCAGCACTCGAGTGACTAGCGGGGACAATGAGCAGTTCTTC.

The genes are TRBV10-1 and TRBJ1-1; no reliable D call. V lost 0 bases to trimming and J lost 5 bases, with 16 bases between them. CDR3 size: 16 residues. Looked up from germline, CDR1 is WNHNN and CDR2 is SYGVQD (reference sequence). CDR3 bases: TGCGCCAGCAGTGAGTCGAGGGCGGCTCTGGGTACTGAAGCTTTCTTT. Translated, it gives CASSESRAALGTEAFF.

The CDR3 loop is CASRPRALGTDTQYF. Written as DNA, the CDR3 is TGCGCCAGCCGACCGAGGGCTCTCGGCACAGATACGCAGTATTTT. The V call is TRBV5-1, the J call TRBJ2-3, with D perhaps matching TRBD2 (5 bases). Per germline, CDR1 SGHRS and CDR2 YFSETQ. The CDR3 consists of 15 residues. V was pared by 7 bases and J by 1 base, with 16 bases between.

A few counts support this clonotype. J is TRBJ1-4 and V is TRBV3-1; the D is unclear. Germline CDR1 and CDR2: LGHDT and YNNKEL (reference sequence). V was clipped by 1 base and J by 13 bases, with 10 bases between them. This CDR3 region has 12 residues. CDR3 residues: CASSQGASGLFF. CDR3 nucleotide sequence: TGTGCCAGCAGCCAAGGGGCCAGCGGACTGTTTTTT.

The genes are TRBV20-1 and TRBJ2-1; 7 bases map to TRBD1. Germline CDR1 reads DFQATT; CDR2 reads SNEGSKA (reference sequence). V lost 5 bases and J lost 1; bases outside the gene matches: 14. CDR3 length: 17 residues. DNA for the CDR3: TGCAGTGCTTTAGCCCGGGACAGCTTGGTATCCTACAATGAGCAGTTCTTC. It yields the protein CSALARDSLVSYNEQFF.

The chain has TRBV15 and TRBJ2-7; TRBD1 matches 7 bases. The junction had 4 bases not matched to a gene; V was cut back by 2 bases and J by 6 bases. Germline loops: CDR1 LNHNV, CDR2 YYDKDF (reference sequence). The CDR3 sequence is 13 residues long. In nucleotides, the CDR3 is TGTGCCACCAGCAGACAGGGGGAAGGCGAGCAGTACTTC. It translates to CATSRQGEGEQYF. The variable domain in full, with the rest retrieved from reference TRBV15 and TRBJ2-7, is DAMVIQNPRYQVTQFGKPVTLSCSQTLNHNVMYWYQQKSSQAPKLLFHYYDKDFNNEADTPDNFQSRRPNTSFCFLDIRSPGLGDTAMYLCATSRQGEGEQYFGPGTRLTVT.

The chain carries TRBV5-1 and TRBJ1-4, with D perhaps matching TRBD1 (6 bases). Germline values: CDR1 SGHRS, CDR2 YFSETQ. This CDR3 contains 15 residues. V lost 0 bases and J lost 7, with 13 bases in between. CDR3 loop: CASSLEPRGAEKLFF. The CDR3 DNA follows: TGCGCCAGCAGCTTGGAGCCCAGGGGTGCTGAAAAACTGTTTTTT. Drawing the rest from reference TRBV5-1 and TRBJ1-4, the complete variable domain is KAGVTQTPRYLIKTRGQQVTLSCSPISGHRSVSWYQQTPGQGLQFLFEYFSETQRNKGNFPGRFSGRQFSNSRSEMNVSTLELGDSALYLCASSLEPRGAEKLFFGSGTQLSVL.

This clonotype was detected many times. The DNA for the CDR3 is TGTGCCAGCAGCTGGACCCAACGGGGCTACACCTTC. This gives the protein CASSWTQRGYTF. The V gene is TRBV11-2, the J gene TRBJ1-2; the D is unclear. Germline V gives CDR1 SGHAT, CDR2 FQNNGV. CDR3 length equals 12 residues. V lost 4 bases to trimming and J lost 8 bases, with 11 bases between them. Together with reference TRBV11-2 and TRBJ1-2, the CDR3 gives the full variable domain: EAGVAQSPRYKIIEKRQSVAFWCNPISGHATLYWYQQILGQGPKLLIQFQNNGVVDDSQLPKDRFSAERLKGVDSTLKIQPAKLEDSAVYLCASSWTQRGYTFGSGTRLTVV.